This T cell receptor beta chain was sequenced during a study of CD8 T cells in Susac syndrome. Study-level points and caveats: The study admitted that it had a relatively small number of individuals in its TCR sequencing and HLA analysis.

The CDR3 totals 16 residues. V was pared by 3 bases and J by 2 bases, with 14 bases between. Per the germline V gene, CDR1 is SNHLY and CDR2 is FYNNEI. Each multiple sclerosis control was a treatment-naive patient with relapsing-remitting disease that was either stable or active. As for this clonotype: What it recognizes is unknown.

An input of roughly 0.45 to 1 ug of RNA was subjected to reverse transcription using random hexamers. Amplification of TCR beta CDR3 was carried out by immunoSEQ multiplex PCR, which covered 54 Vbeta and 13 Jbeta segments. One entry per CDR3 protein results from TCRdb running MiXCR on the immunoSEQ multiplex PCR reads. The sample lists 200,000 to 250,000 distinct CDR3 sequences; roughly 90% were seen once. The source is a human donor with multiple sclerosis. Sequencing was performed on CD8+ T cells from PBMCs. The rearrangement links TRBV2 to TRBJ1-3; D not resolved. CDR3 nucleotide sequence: TGTGCCAGCAGTGAGGGCAGGCTTTTAACTGGAAACACCATATATTTT. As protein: CASSEGRLLTGNTIYF.